This T cell receptor (beta chain) came from a study of T cells expressing NK-cell markers. TCRdb reanalyzed the 5' RACE reads and collapses them to one entry per CDR3 protein, without DNA. The repertoire table contains 550,000 to 600,000 distinct CDR3 sequences. There are 16 residues in the CDR3. Germline CDR1 LGHNA, CDR2 YNFKEQ. This TCR was sampled from a man aged 18 to 35 in good health. Sequenced input: blood T cells: a sorted CD56 or NKG2C T cell subset, CD4+ or CD8+ T cells, or bulk PBMC T cells (not recorded which). The J gene is TRBJ2-3, the V gene TRBV4-2; the TCRdb D gene call, TRBD2, has no DNA to confirm it. CDR3 in amino acids: CASSPNSGRATDTQYF.